The clone carrying this TCR beta chain was observed at least ten times. Its antigen remains unidentified. The entry originates in a study of T-cell memory formation after mild COVID-19. Each CDR3 protein is one row after TCRdb ran MiXCR on the 5' RACE reads. The sample lists 150,000 to 200,000 distinct CDR3 sequences, around 10% occurring once. Study-wide findings and caveats: Chiefly within CM and EM were the contracting CD4+ clones; CD8+ ones were within EMRA. Prior to infection, memory already included some responding clones, suggesting cross-reactive memory joined.

Germline loops: CDR1 SGHVS, CDR2 FNYEAQ. Trimming pared 1 base from V and 4 bases from J, leaving 7 bases between. CDR3 size: 13 residues. The sequence derives from a young man who had mild COVID-19 (a few samples of this study predate the infection). Cell type and time point are not known. This rearrangement joins TRBV7-6 to TRBJ2-5, with D unclear. The sequencing sample was made of PBMCs or a T cell subset sorted from them (not recorded which). This chain's CDR3 is CASSLGPRETQYF. CDR3 nucleotide sequence: TGTGCCAGCAGCTTAGGACCAAGAGAGACCCAGTACTTC.